This T cell receptor (beta chain) was recorded in a study of blood T cell repertoires in COVID-19. As for the study in general: Acute and convalescent COVID-19 samples came from the United States, Italy and Spain.

Only in-frame clones appear in the TCRdb table, and some are missing; sequencing was by immunoSEQ multiplex PCR. The sample holds 57,000 or so clones, around 85% seen once. J gave up 3 bases and V 4 bases, and 3 bases lay outside the gene matches. This CDR3 comprises 14 residues. Germline CDR1 is SEHNR and CDR2 is FQNEAQ (reference sequence). The table lists this clone with a few counts. V gene TRBV7-9 combines with J gene TRBJ1-1, with 9 bases identical to TRBD1. This receptor was obtained from a man aged 65 to 85 with acute or convalescent COVID-19. Sequences were obtained from peripheral blood. The CDR3 DNA is TGTGCCAGCAGCTACTGGACAGGGGACACTGAAGCTTTCTTT. Translated, it gives CASSYWTGDTEAFF.